Following are 10 T cell receptor beta chains from one sample sequenced in a study of T cell responses to AZD1222 COVID-19 vaccine. Method: immunoSEQ multiplex PCR; TCRdb's copy keeps in-frame clones and lacks some. The sample lists around 130,000 clones, roughly 86% occurring once. The sample was peripheral blood, taken on day 0 of AZD1222 vaccination. Receptor source: an adult in good health.

The chain uses TRBV7-9 and TRBJ2-1; 8 nucleotides line up with TRBD2. CDR3 length equals 16 residues. The trim removed 5 bases at V and 5 bases at J, leaving 11 bases unmatched. Germline V gives CDR1 SEHNR, CDR2 FQNEAQ (reference sequence). CDR3 in amino acids: CASSRLGTRENNEQFF. The CDR3 nucleotides read TGTGCCAGCAGCCGCCTAGGGACTAGGGAAAACAATGAGCAGTTCTTC.

The rearrangement joins TRBV30 to TRBJ1-1; D remains ambiguous. Between the trimmed V and J ends, which lost 8 bases and 1 base, there was a span of 11 bases. Germline lookup yields CDR1 GTSNPN and CDR2 SVGIG (reference sequence). The CDR3 extends over 12 amino acids. The CDR3 spells CARRRENTEAFF. CDR3 nucleotide sequence: TGTGCCCGTAGAAGAGAGAACACTGAAGCTTTCTTT.

J is TRBJ1-1 and V is TRBV5-4; 7 nucleotides match TRBD1. Trimming took 3 bases from V and 11 from J; bases not matched to a gene: 16. The germline gives CDR1 SGHNT, CDR2 YYREEE (reference sequence). The CDR3 has 15 residues. CDR3 in amino acids: CASSYSLDRLGAAFF. Here the CDR3 DNA reads TGTGCCAGCAGCTATTCCTTGGACAGGCTGGGAGCGGCTTTCTTT.

Written as DNA, the CDR3 is TGTGCCACCAGTCGACAGGGGGCTTTGTTTTTT. This sequence encodes CATSRQGALFF. The chain carries TRBV24-1 and TRBJ2-2; 10 nucleotides match TRBD1. V lost 6 bases and J lost 15; bases outside the gene matches: 3. The CDR3 covers 11 residues. Per germline, CDR1 KGHDR and CDR2 SFDVKD.

This clone was seen a handful of times. V usage is TRBV19 and J usage is TRBJ1-2; D remains ambiguous. The ends were cut back, 8 bases at V and 4 bases at J, with 20 bases in the middle. CDR1 is LNHDA and CDR2 is SQIVND in the germline V gene (reference sequence). There are 15 residues in the CDR3. In nucleotides, the CDR3 is TGTGCCAGTCATATAGGCGGGGAAACGCTCTATGGCTACACCTTC. It codes for CASHIGGETLYGYTF.

The J gene is TRBJ1-4, the V gene TRBV7-9, with D possibly matching TRBD1 (6 bases). Germline V gives CDR1 SEHNR, CDR2 FQNEAQ (reference sequence). The CDR3 extends over 14 amino acids. Trimming removed 1 base at V and 8 bases at J, with 11 bases between. CDR3 bases: TGTGCCAGCAGCTTAGAAGGGGGTCTAGAAAAACTGTTTTTT. Translating gives CASSLEGGLEKLFF.

This clone was picked up one time. The chain carries TRBV7-9 and TRBJ1-1; D not certain. V lost 1 base, J lost 1 base, and 10 bases lay in between. The CDR3 totals 15 residues. The germline gives CDR1 SEHNR, CDR2 FQNEAQ (reference sequence). CDR3 protein: CASSLGDLWNTEAFF. CDR3 DNA: TGTGCCAGCAGCTTAGGTGACTTATGGAACACTGAAGCTTTCTTT.

CDR3 DNA sequence: TGTGCCAGCAGCGGGGGACAGACTAGCACAGATACGCAGTATTTT. Protein: CASSGGQTSTDTQYF. The chain uses TRBV9 and TRBJ2-3, with 7 bases that match TRBD1. V shed 3 bases, J shed 0 bases, and the junction held 4 bases outside the gene matches. The CDR3 consists of 15 residues. CDR1 and CDR2 (germline): SGDLS, YYNGEE.

The chain links TRBV24-1 to TRBJ2-2, with D possibly being TRBD2 (6 bases). CDR1 and CDR2 from the germline V gene are KGHDR and SFDVKD. V lost 7 bases, J lost 3 bases, and 14 bases lay in between. This CDR3 is 15 amino acids long. The CDR3 loop reads CATRGTDLDTGELFF. CDR3 nucleotides: TGTGCCACCAGAGGGACTGATCTAGACACCGGGGAGCTGTTTTTT.

The count of this clone is one. The chain links TRBV5-1 to TRBJ2-3; a possible D gene is TRBD2 (6 bases). The V gene lost 1 base and the J gene lost 0 bases, with 12 bases spanning the gap. Germline V gives CDR1 SGHRS, CDR2 YFSETQ. The CDR3 spans 16 residues. This CDR3 is CASSLSLAPSTDTQYF. CDR3 DNA sequence: TGCGCCAGCAGCTTGTCTCTAGCGCCAAGCACAGATACGCAGTATTTT.